Each of the 30 T cell receptor beta chains below was sequenced from the same sample in a study of Graves' ophthalmopathy and Graves' hyperthyroidism. Using RNA transcripts, the TCR beta CDR3 regions were amplified. HTBI primers were employed in first-round RT-PCR, then a second-round multiplex PCR followed. TCRdb reanalysed the multiplex PCR reads using MiXCR and keeps one entry per CDR3 protein. The data show under 800,000 distinct CDR3 sequences, 22% seen once. Sequenced input: peripheral blood. These receptors were obtained from a woman in her late teens or twenties with stable Graves' hyperthyroidism. Some clones in this sample may be carry-over from other donors' samples.

This clonotype was observed a few times. This chain uses TRBV20-1 with TRBJ2-4; D is unclear. This CDR3 region has 14 residues. V was cut by 6 bases and J by 0 bases, with 12 bases left in between. From germline, CDR1 is DFQATT and CDR2 SNEGSKA (reference sequence). In DNA form, the CDR3 reads TGCAGTGCATACCTTCCTCTAGCCAAAAACATTCAGTACTTC. Amino acids: CSAYLPLAKNIQYF.

This clonotype was picked up many times. CDR3 in DNA: TGTGCCAGCAGTGAAAGCTTGGGAAGAGAGACCCAGTACTTC. This gives the protein CASSESLGRETQYF. The chain is built from TRBV6-1 and TRBJ2-5; D gene uncertain. V was cut by 2 bases and J by 4 bases, with 11 bases left in between. CDR3 length: 14 amino acids. Germline V gene sequence: CDR1 MNHNS, CDR2 SASEGT.

The chain joins TRBV6-2 or TRBV6-3 to TRBJ2-7; TRBD2 matches 10 bases. CDR3 length: 18 amino acids. In germline, CDR1 is MNHEY, CDR2 SVGEGT. The V and J ends lost 4 bases and 7 bases, in that order; junction bases with no gene match: 19. The CDR3 DNA reads TGTGCCAGCAGTTCCCGGGGTAGCGGGAGGTTTAACCGAAGGGAGCAGTACTTC. Its translation is CASSSRGSGRFNRREQYF.

At least ten counts were recorded for this clonotype. The V call is TRBV19, the J call TRBJ1-1, with D unresolved. This CDR3 has 14 residues. V dropped 2 bases and J dropped 1 base, with 8 bases sitting between them. Germline CDR1 reads LNHDA; CDR2 reads SQIVND (reference sequence). This CDR3 is CASSISHQNTEAFF. The DNA of the CDR3 is TGTGCCAGTAGTATATCACATCAGAACACTGAAGCTTTCTTT. Full variable domain (outside the CDR3, taken from reference TRBV19 and TRBJ1-1): DGGITQSPKYLFRKEGQNVTLSCEQNLNHDAMYWYRQDPGQGLRLIYYSQIVNDFQKGDIAEGYSVSREKKESFPLTVTSAQKNPTAFYLCASSISHQNTEAFFGQGTRLTVV.

The table lists this clonotype with many counts. The V call is TRBV20-1, the J call TRBJ2-5, with 8 nucleotides matching TRBD1. Germline CDR1 is DFQATT and CDR2 is SNEGSKA (reference sequence). The CDR3 is 14 amino acids. With 3 bases clipped from V and 2 bases from J, the junction kept 5 bases outside the gene matches. CDR3 amino acids: CSASKTGGQETQYF. DNA for the CDR3: TGCAGTGCTAGCAAAACAGGGGGTCAAGAGACCCAGTACTTC.

In its sample, this clonotype was seen many times. The V gene is TRBV5-1, the J gene TRBJ1-2; 7 nucleotides match TRBD1. V trimming: 2 bases; J trimming: 6 bases; junction bases outside the gene matches: 7. There are 14 residues in the CDR3. CDR1 SGHRS and CDR2 YFSETQ come from the germline V gene. CDR3 amino acids: CASSFPTGLDGYTF. The CDR3 bases are TGCGCCAGCAGCTTTCCGACAGGGTTGGATGGCTACACCTTC.

Comments on this clonotype: A read error may produce the germline difference seen at one junction end. The rearrangement links TRBV12-3 or TRBV12-4 to TRBJ1-1; D gene ambiguous. This CDR3 contains 14 residues. In DNA form, the CDR3 reads TGTACCAGCAGTTTGGATATGTGGCTAACTGAAGCTTTCTTT. It is translated as CTSSLDMWLTEAFF.

V and J are TRBV7-8 and TRBJ1-5, with a possible D match to TRBD1 (6 bases). CDR3 size: 16 residues. CDR1 and CDR2 (germline): SGHVS, FQNEAQ. Trimming shortened V by 6 bases and J by 2 bases, and 17 bases separated the two germline ends. The CDR3 DNA reads as TGTGCCAGCAGTCTAGGGGGTTTTTGGGGCAATCAGCCCCAGCATTTT. The encoded protein is CASSLGGFWGNQPQHF.

V and J are TRBV20-1 and TRBJ1-2, with D hard to call. V was shortened by 6 bases and J by 10 bases, with 12 bases between the two germline ends. Germline lookup yields CDR1 DFQATT and CDR2 SNEGSKA (reference sequence). This CDR3 is 10 amino acids long. The CDR3 region has the DNA TGCAGTGCAGGGCCAACTGACTACACCTTC. It encodes CSAGPTDYTF.

This clonotype has ten or more counts. The rearrangement joins TRBV28 to TRBJ2-2; 12 bases map to TRBD1. Losses at the gene ends were 6 bases for V and 7 bases for J; bases not matched to a gene: 6. The CDR3 has 15 amino acids. Germline loops: CDR1 MDHEN, CDR2 SYDVKM. The CDR3 DNA follows: TGTGCCAGCAGCAGGGACAGGGGGCGAGTCGGGGAGCTGTTTTTT. Translation gives CASSRDRGRVGELFF.

There are a few counts of this clonotype. This rearrangement joins TRBV4-2 to TRBJ2-7; the match to TRBD2 covers 10 bases. V lost 0 bases, J lost 5 bases, and 10 bases stayed unmatched. From germline, CDR1 is LGHNA and CDR2 YNFKEQ. The CDR3 runs to 17 residues. The CDR3 DNA reads as TGTGCCAGCAGCCAAGATGGGGCTAGCGGGAGTAGGAACGAGCAGTACTTC. Its translation: CASSQDGASGSRNEQYF.

This clonotype came up many times. The chain combines TRBV12-3 or TRBV12-4 with TRBJ2-5; TRBD1 matches 9 bases. The CDR3 runs to 15 residues. The trim removed 3 bases at V and 5 bases at J, leaving 7 bases unmatched. The CDR3 loop is CASSFNRGRHETQYF. The CDR3 bases are TGTGCCAGCAGTTTCAACAGGGGGCGTCATGAGACCCAGTACTTC.

CDR3 nucleotide sequence: TGTGCCAGCAGCTTAAGCGGGACAGGGGCCGTCGGCTACACCTTC. This sequence encodes CASSLSGTGAVGYTF. The V gene is TRBV7-2, the J gene TRBJ1-2; 10 bases map to TRBD1. The CDR3 is 15 amino acids. J lost 8 bases, V lost 2 bases, and 8 bases had no gene match. Germline V gene sequence: CDR1 SGHTA, CDR2 FQGNSA.

This clonotype was detected ten times or more. The rearrangement joins TRBV10-3 to TRBJ1-2, with D unresolved. This CDR3 has 14 residues. Trimming took off 2 bases at V and 6 bases at J, with 13 bases between the two ends. Germline V gives CDR1 ENHRY, CDR2 SYGVKD. CDR3 in amino acids: CAISETTGLDGYTF. CDR3 bases: TGTGCCATCAGTGAGACGACCGGTCTCGATGGCTACACCTTC.

J is TRBJ2-7 and V is TRBV28; no firm D call. Germline V gives CDR1 MDHEN, CDR2 SYDVKM. CDR3 length equals 14 residues. Deletions cut 6 bases from V and 4 bases from J, with 16 bases between. In DNA, the CDR3 is TGTGCCAGCAGCACCCCGGGCCTAAGGTACGAGCAGTACTTC. Protein: CASSTPGLRYEQYF.

The table lists this clonotype with many counts. This chain connects TRBV5-1 to TRBJ2-2; 9 nucleotides align to TRBD1. V lost 4 bases and J lost 5; bases outside the gene matches: 12. Germline assignment: CDR1 SGHRS and CDR2 YFSETQ. The CDR3 runs to 17 residues. The DNA of the CDR3 is TGCGCCAGCAGCCTGGGACAGGGAAACGTAAAGACCGGGGAGCTGTTTTTT. It encodes CASSLGQGNVKTGELFF.

This clonotype was detected many times. J is TRBJ1-5 and V is TRBV29-1; TRBD1 might be the D (5 bases). The V gene's germline CDR1 is SQVTM and CDR2 ANQGSEA. V dropped 4 bases and J dropped 2 bases, with 12 bases sitting between them. The CDR3 covers 14 residues. CDR3 DNA sequence: TGCAGCGTTGCTTGGGGGACTGGCAATCAGCCCCAGCATTTT. Its translation is CSVAWGTGNQPQHF.

The rearrangement links TRBV12-3 or TRBV12-4 to TRBJ1-2; TRBD1 matches at 9 bases. The CDR3 sequence is 16 residues long. V gave up 7 bases and J gave up 6 bases; unmatched junction bases: 15. The CDR3 loop reads CASTSTGTGKLHGYTF. CDR3 in DNA: TGTGCCAGCACTAGTACCGGGACAGGGAAGCTGCATGGCTACACCTTC.

This clonotype was recorded many times. The V call is TRBV20-1, the J call TRBJ1-5, with D possibly being TRBD1 (5 bases). Trimming removed 3 bases from V and 2 bases from J, with 11 bases in between. The germline CDR1 and CDR2 sequences are DFQATT and SNEGSKA (reference sequence). This CDR3 region has 14 residues. The CDR3 sequence is CSAREGPGNQPQHF. CDR3 sequence (DNA): TGCAGTGCTAGGGAGGGGCCGGGCAATCAGCCCCAGCATTTT.

This clonotype came up a few times. V gene TRBV12-3 or TRBV12-4 combines with J gene TRBJ2-7; D perhaps matches TRBD2 (5 bases). The length of the CDR3 is 16 residues. V lost 6 bases and J lost 6, with 24 bases in between. CDR3 in amino acids: CASRPHPASNLAEQYF. The CDR3 region has the DNA TGTGCCAGCAGGCCGCACCCGGCTAGCAATCTCGCCGAGCAGTACTTC.

This clonotype was observed at least ten times. DNA for the CDR3: TGTGCCAGCAGTTTAGGACAGGGGGCCATCGTCTATGGCTACACCTTC. Amino acid sequence: CASSLGQGAIVYGYTF. The V and J genes are TRBV28 and TRBJ1-2, with 11 bases aligning to TRBD1. CDR1 and CDR2 from the germline V gene are MDHEN and SYDVKM. The CDR3 loop spans 16 amino acids. After removal of 2 bases from V and 4 bases from J, the junction contained 6 bases not matched to a gene.

This clonotype was observed many times. The rearrangement uses TRBV6-5 and TRBJ2-7, with 8 bases that match TRBD1. This CDR3 spans 15 amino acids. V was clipped by 1 base and J by 6 bases; unmatched bases: 8. Germline-derived CDR1 and CDR2 are MNHEY and SVGAGI. The CDR3: CASSYYGTGSREQYF. CDR3 DNA sequence: TGTGCCAGCAGTTACTACGGGACAGGATCTCGCGAGCAGTACTTC.

This clonotype was observed a few times. The gene calls are TRBV6-5 and TRBJ1-2; D unresolved. Trimming removed 0 bases from V and 8 bases from J, with 10 bases in between. This CDR3 is built from 13 residues. Per the germline V gene, CDR1 is MNHEY and CDR2 is SVGAGI. This CDR3 reads CASSYSGGKGYTF. The CDR3 coding sequence is TGTGCCAGCAGTTACTCGGGCGGGAAAGGCTACACCTTC.

In this sample, this clonotype turned up many times. The J gene is TRBJ2-7, the V gene TRBV3-1; D is undetermined. Germline V gene data show CDR1 as LGHDT and CDR2 as YNNKEL (reference sequence). The CDR3 extends over 14 amino acids. The V gene lost 0 bases and the J gene lost 5 bases, with 11 bases spanning the gap. The CDR3 DNA is TGTGCCAGCAGCCAAGACTCAAGAAACAACGAGCAGTACTTC. Translated: CASSQDSRNNEQYF.

The rearrangement uses TRBV6-1 and TRBJ2-7, with TRBD1 identical over 12 bases. The germline V gene has CDR1 MNHNS and CDR2 SASEGT. The CDR3 totals 17 residues. The V segment lost 4 bases and the J segment 12 bases; nucleotides outside the gene matches: 19. In DNA form, the CDR3 reads TGTGCCAGCAGTGCCCACGCCGGGACAGGGGGCGTCCGCAGCGCGTACTTC. The encoded protein is CASSAHAGTGGVRSAYF.

J is TRBJ1-1 and V is TRBV10-3; D possibly corresponds to TRBD1 (5 bases). Trimming pared 7 bases from V and 2 bases from J, leaving 14 bases between. This CDR3 is built from 14 residues. CDR1 and CDR2 from the germline V gene are ENHRY and SYGVKD. CDR3 in DNA: TGTGCCATCACGCAGGGAGCAGGAAACACTGAAGCTTTCTTT. Translated, it gives CAITQGAGNTEAFF.

This clonotype was found a few times. The rearrangement links TRBV9 to TRBJ2-4; D call uncertain. This CDR3 spans 14 amino acids. The V end lost 4 bases, the J end lost 8 bases, and 16 bases lay between the germline ends. Germline V gene data show CDR1 as SGDLS and CDR2 as YYNGEE. CDR3 coding DNA: TGTGCCAGCAGCCCCCTAGTCTTTGCTGACATTCAGTACTTC. It yields the protein CASSPLVFADIQYF. Full variable domain (outside the CDR3, taken from reference TRBV9 and TRBJ2-4): DSGVTQTPKHLITATGQRVTLRCSPRSGDLSVYWYQQSLDQGLQFLIQYYNGEERAKGNILERFSAQQFPDLHSELNLSSLELGDSALYFCASSPLVFADIQYFGAGTRLSVL.

This clonotype was detected ten times or more. V usage is TRBV2 and J usage is TRBJ1-2; perhaps TRBD1 as D (5 bases). CDR1 and CDR2 from the germline V gene are SNHLY and FYNNEI. Trimming took off 6 bases at V and 4 bases at J, with 15 bases between the two ends. CDR3 length: 14 residues. For the CDR3, the DNA is TGTGCCAGCAGACTCGAGGCAGGGATCTATGGCTACACCTTC. Encoded protein: CASRLEAGIYGYTF.

CDR3 sequence reads: CASSSGPPYTQYF. For the CDR3, the DNA is TGTGCCAGCAGTAGTGGGCCGCCGTATACCCAGTACTTC. The rearrangement uses TRBV27 and TRBJ2-5; D remains ambiguous. V lost 5 bases to trimming and J lost 8 bases, with 15 bases between them. The CDR3 is made up of 13 amino acids. Germline lookup yields CDR1 MNHEY and CDR2 SMNVEV (reference sequence).

This clonotype showed up just a few times. Here the CDR3 DNA reads TGCAGTGCGAGAAGGGGAAACTACGAGCAGTACTTC. This sequence encodes CSARRGNYEQYF. The J gene is TRBJ2-7, the V gene TRBV20-1; possibly TRBD1 for D (5 bases). The CDR3 contains 12 residues. The germline V gene encodes CDR1 DFQATT and CDR2 SNEGSKA (reference sequence). Between the trimmed V and J ends, which lost 6 bases and 3 bases, there was a span of 12 bases.